Given below is one T cell receptor beta chain in context. Its antigen is not known. The germline gene is not matched at one end of the junction; a read error may be the cause. The data belong to a study of T-cell memory formation after mild COVID-19. Study-wide points: Balance between CD4 and CD8 was seen in clones contracting day 15 to 85, and a CD4+ lean was seen in later expanders. Researchers report contracting CD4+ clones mostly in CM and EM, with CD8+ clones in EMRA. There was no confirmation that second-wave clones peaking on day 37 were SARS-CoV-2 specific.

This CDR3 comprises 13 residues. Looked up from germline, CDR1 is MNHEY and CDR2 is SVGEGT. 5'RACE, which relied on constant-segment primers, yielded TCR alpha and TCR beta cDNA libraries carrying sample barcodes and UMIs. TCRdb recomputed calls from the 5' RACE reads with MiXCR, one row per CDR3 protein. This table holds approximately 200,000 distinct CDR3 sequences, 16% found once. This TCR was sampled from an adult woman who had mild COVID-19 (a few samples of this study predate the infection). Cell type and time point are not known. Sequences were obtained from PBMCs or a T cell subset sorted from them (not recorded which). The chain has TRBV6-2 or TRBV6-3 and TRBJ1-1, with TRBD1 matching 10 bases. The CDR3 is CASSDPGQGKWNF. As DNA, the CDR3 is TGTGCCAGCAGTGACCCGGGACAGGGGAAGTGGAACTTT.